This TCR beta chain derives from a study of T cell responses to AZD1222 COVID-19 vaccine. Points on this clone: Antigen: not known.

V lost 0 bases to trimming and J lost 5 bases, with 11 bases between them. The CDR3 runs to 14 residues. Germline CDR1 reads SGHAT; CDR2 reads FQNNGV. Points from the study as a whole: When two AZD1222 doses had been given, Spike-specific TCR breadth and depth rose. Per reports, nearly half of all spike-specific TCRs target regions that are unmutated in variants. Baseline seropositives among AZD1222 recipients totaled only 5 to 7.

TCRdb's copy holds only in-frame clones and misses some; the assay was immunoSEQ multiplex PCR. The table shows fewer than 80,000 clones, with around 88% occurring only once. The TCR originated in an adult who received the MenACWY meningococcal vaccine as a control. This specimen was peripheral blood, taken 28 days after the second dose of the MenACWY control vaccine. The rearrangement joins TRBV11-2 to TRBJ2-7, with a possible D match to TRBD2 (5 bases). The CDR3 sequence: CASSLDRGSHEQYF. In nucleotides, the CDR3 is TGTGCCAGCAGCTTAGATCGGGGTTCCCACGAGCAGTACTTC. Looking up the rest from reference TRBV11-2 and TRBJ2-7 gives the full variable domain: EAGVAQSPRYKIIEKRQSVAFWCNPISGHATLYWYQQILGQGPKLLIQFQNNGVVDDSQLPKDRFSAERLKGVDSTLKIQPAKLEDSAVYLCASSLDRGSHEQYFGPGTRLTVT.